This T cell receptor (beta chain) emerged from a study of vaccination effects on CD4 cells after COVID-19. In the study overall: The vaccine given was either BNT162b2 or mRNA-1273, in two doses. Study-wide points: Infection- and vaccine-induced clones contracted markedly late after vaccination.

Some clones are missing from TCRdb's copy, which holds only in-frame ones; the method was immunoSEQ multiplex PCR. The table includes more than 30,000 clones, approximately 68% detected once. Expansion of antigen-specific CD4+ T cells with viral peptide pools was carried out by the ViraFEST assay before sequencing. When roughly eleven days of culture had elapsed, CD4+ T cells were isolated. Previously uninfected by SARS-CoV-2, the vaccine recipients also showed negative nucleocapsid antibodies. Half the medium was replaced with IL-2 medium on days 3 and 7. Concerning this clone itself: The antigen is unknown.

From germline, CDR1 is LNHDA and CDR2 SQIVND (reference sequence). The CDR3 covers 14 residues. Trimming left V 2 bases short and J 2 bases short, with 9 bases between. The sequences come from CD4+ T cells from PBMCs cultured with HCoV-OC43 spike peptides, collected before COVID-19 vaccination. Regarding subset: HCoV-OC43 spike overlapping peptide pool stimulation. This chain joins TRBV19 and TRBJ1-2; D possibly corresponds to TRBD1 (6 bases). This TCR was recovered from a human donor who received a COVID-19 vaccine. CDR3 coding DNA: TGTGCCAGTAGTATAATCCAGGGGAACTATGGCTACACCTTC. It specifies CASSIIQGNYGYTF.